What follows are 11 T cell receptor beta chains derived from one specimen sequenced in a study of shared clonotypes between healthy human individuals (dated by TCRdb to about 2020). CD8 naive samples were obtained by positive selection for CCR7 among CD45RO-negative cells, yielding a CD45RA+CCR7+ population from which TemRA cells were excluded. Receptors were amplified or captured by the immunoSEQ multiplex PCR assay. The table was pulled from immuneACCESS by TCRdb, which kept in-frame rearrangements only. Such tables lose some clones; where checked, under half of the loss comes from unresolved V genes, and the rest has no known cause. For this sample there are about 580,000 clones; roughly 98% appear just once. 0.3% of the sample is held by the ten biggest clonotypes. The source material was naive CD8+ T cells sorted from blood. Explained via the paper, the cell subset or site label denotes: CD45RA+CCR7+. These receptors were obtained from a man younger than 40 in good health.

The chain recombines TRBV19 with TRBJ1-1, with 7 bases that match TRBD1. CDR1 and CDR2 (germline): LNHDA, SQIVND (reference sequence). This CDR3 comprises 17 residues. V shed 5 bases, J shed 4 bases, and the junction held 16 bases outside the gene matches. CDR3 residues: CASSPQGQEPFVTEAFF. CDR3 DNA: TGTGCCAGTAGTCCCCAAGGACAGGAACCATTCGTCACTGAAGCTTTCTTT.

V is TRBV9 and J is TRBJ2-2; D possibly matches TRBD1 or TRBD2 (6 bases each). Germline CDR1 reads SGDLS; CDR2 reads YYNGEE. This CDR3 comprises 16 residues. V gave up 0 bases and J gave up 6 bases, with 15 bases separating them. In DNA, the CDR3 is TGTGCCAGCAGCGTAGAATGGTCGGGGGCATCCGGGGAGCTGTTTTTT. This translates into CASSVEWSGASGELFF.

The chain recombines TRBV4-3 with TRBJ1-1, with 7 bases identical to TRBD1. The CDR3 covers 16 residues. Germline CDR1 LGHNA, CDR2 YSLEER. V gave up 0 bases and J gave up 3 bases; unmatched junction bases: 7. The CDR3 here is CASSQDGGTAYTEAFF. The CDR3 DNA is TGCGCCAGCAGCCAAGATGGGGGGACAGCGTACACTGAAGCTTTCTTT.

J is TRBJ1-4 and V is TRBV7-9, with D perhaps TRBD1 (6 bases). Germline CDR1 and CDR2: SEHNR and FQNEAQ (reference sequence). The CDR3 sequence is 14 residues long. Trimming removed 5 bases from V and 7 bases from J, with 14 bases in between. In DNA, the CDR3 is TGTGCCAGCAGCCCACAGGGCTTTCGTGAAAAACTGTTTTTT. It specifies CASSPQGFREKLFF.

The J gene is TRBJ2-1, the V gene TRBV7-9; 8 bases map to TRBD2. Germline-derived CDR1 and CDR2 are SEHNR and FQNEAQ (reference sequence). V lost 4 bases, J lost 6 bases, and 20 bases stayed unmatched. This CDR3 spans 19 amino acids. CDR3 protein: CASSSPGLGRHHTTNEQFF. The CDR3 bases are TGTGCCAGCAGCTCACCGGGACTAGGGAGACATCATACGACCAATGAGCAGTTCTTC.

This chain links TRBV29-1 with TRBJ1-1; no reliable D call. The CDR3 is made up of 12 amino acids. V was shortened by 4 bases and J by 1 base, with 7 bases between the two germline ends. Germline CDR1 and CDR2: SQVTM and ANQGSEA. The CDR3 sequence is CSVGRTNTEAFF. The CDR3 nucleotides are TGCAGCGTTGGACGGACGAACACTGAAGCTTTCTTT.

The CDR3 sequence: CASTFRAAQETQYF. CDR3 bases: TGTGCCAGCACCTTTCGAGCGGCCCAAGAGACCCAGTACTTC. V and J are TRBV6-6 and TRBJ2-5, with D tentatively TRBD2 (5 bases). The CDR3 length is 14 residues. Germline V CDR1 and CDR2: MNHNY, SVGAGI (reference sequence). Trimming stripped 7 bases from V and 1 base from J, with 13 bases between.

The chain uses TRBV18 and TRBJ2-3; TRBD1 might be the D (6 bases). In germline, CDR1 is KGHSH, CDR2 LQKENI. The CDR3 is made up of 15 amino acids. V was pared by 5 bases and J by 2 bases, with 14 bases between. This CDR3 reads CASSSNEGHTDTQYF. The CDR3 nucleotides read TGTGCCAGCTCAAGCAACGAGGGACACACAGATACGCAGTATTTT.

A single count supports this clone. The V gene is TRBV10-3, the J gene TRBJ1-5; D is uncertain. The CDR3 totals 14 residues. From germline, CDR1 is ENHRY and CDR2 SYGVKD. V shed 3 bases and J shed 4 bases, with 10 bases lying between them. DNA for the CDR3: TGTGCCATCAGTGAAAGTAGGGCGAATCAGCCCCAGCATTTT. It translates to CAISESRANQPQHF.

This rearrangement joins TRBV7-8 to TRBJ2-2; D tentatively fits TRBD1 or TRBD2 (5 bases each). The CDR3 is 16 residues long. CDR1 and CDR2 (germline): SGHVS, FQNEAQ. Deletions cut 0 bases from V and 4 bases from J, with 12 bases between. CDR3 loop: CASSLAGPLGTGELFF. The DNA for the CDR3 is TGTGCCAGCAGCTTAGCGGGACCCCTGGGCACCGGGGAGCTGTTTTTT.

The chain uses TRBV25-1 and TRBJ1-4; D unresolved. Germline CDR1 and CDR2: MGHDK and SYGVNS. The CDR3 runs to 16 residues. The V gene lost 2 bases and the J gene lost 7 bases, with 17 bases spanning the gap. The CDR3, as DNA: TGTGCCAGCAGTGAAAGCTTGCGGCGCGATTCTGAAAAACTGTTTTTT. Translating gives CASSESLRRDSEKLFF. Complete variable domain (other parts from reference TRBV25-1 and TRBJ1-4): EADIYQTPRYLVIGTGKKITLECSQTMGHDKMYWYQQDPGMELHLIHYSYGVNSTEKGDLSSESTVSRIRTEHFPLTLESARPSHTSQYLCASSESLRRDSEKLFFGSGTQLSVL.